The 21 T cell receptor beta chains below were found in one sample sequenced in a study of early T cells in non-severe SARS-CoV-2 infection. TCRdb reprocessed the 5' RACE reads with MiXCR, giving one entry per CDR3 protein. The data hold 61,000 or so distinct CDR3 sequences, with 12% observed a single time. The source was whole blood, collected at baseline. These receptors all stem from an adult who was a healthcare worker with PCR-confirmed SARS-CoV-2 infection or an uninfected control (not recorded which). The donor label of this sample is uncertain.

This clonotype was seen only a few times. V and J are TRBV9 and TRBJ2-3; D is perhaps TRBD2 (5 bases). Trimming took off 3 bases at V and 2 bases at J, with 16 bases between the two ends. Germline values: CDR1 SGDLS, CDR2 YYNGEE. There are 16 residues in the CDR3. The CDR3 DNA is TGTGCCAGCAGCGGACCGGGTAGAGGGTCCACAGATACGCAGTATTTT. Protein sequence: CASSGPGRGSTDTQYF. Looking up the rest from reference TRBV9 and TRBJ2-3 gives the full variable domain: DSGVTQTPKHLITATGQRVTLRCSPRSGDLSVYWYQQSLDQGLQFLIQYYNGEERAKGNILERFSAQQFPDLHSELNLSSLELGDSALYFCASSGPGRGSTDTQYFGPGTRLTVL.

The rearrangement joins TRBV2 to TRBJ2-3, with D maybe TRBD1 (6 bases). Germline CDR1 reads SNHLY; CDR2 reads FYNNEI. The ends were cut back, 2 bases at V and 3 bases at J, with 9 bases in the middle. CDR3 size: 14 residues. CDR3 in amino acids: CASSELDRTDTQYF. The CDR3 coding sequence is TGTGCCAGCAGTGAACTGGACAGAACAGATACGCAGTATTTT.

The genes are TRBV4-1 and TRBJ1-6; D not resolved. The germline gives CDR1 MGHRA, CDR2 YSYEKL. V was shortened by 0 bases and J by 8 bases, with 5 bases between the two germline ends. The CDR3 covers 13 residues. CDR3 residues: CASSQERDSPLHF. The DNA of the CDR3 is TGCGCCAGCAGCCAAGAAAGGGATTCACCCCTCCACTTT.

This clonotype showed up just a few times. The chain carries TRBV10-3 and TRBJ2-3, with TRBD2 matching 8 bases. CDR1 and CDR2 (germline): ENHRY, SYGVKD. The CDR3 length is 19 residues. The J segment lost 6 bases and the V segment lost 0 bases, leaving 17 bases of the junction unmatched. CDR3 sequence (DNA): TGTGCCATCAGTGAGTCGAATGTTCCGGCTAGCGGGCCCCTGGATACGCAGTATTTT. This translates into CAISESNVPASGPLDTQYF.

V and J are TRBV4-1 and TRBJ1-5; 7 nucleotides align to TRBD1. This CDR3 comprises 17 residues. Germline CDR1 and CDR2: MGHRA and YSYEKL. With V trimmed by 3 bases and J by 0 bases, 8 bases remained unmatched. The CDR3 reads CASSQAPGTVSNQPQHF. In nucleotides, the CDR3 is TGCGCCAGCAGCCAGGCGCCTGGGACAGTTAGCAATCAGCCCCAGCATTTT.

This clonotype was seen repeatedly, ten times or more. The J gene is TRBJ1-1, the V gene TRBV15; D not certain. Germline CDR1 is LNHNV and CDR2 is YYDKDF (reference sequence). The V end lost 0 bases, the J end lost 4 bases, and 18 bases lay between the germline ends. The CDR3 sequence is 17 residues long. CDR3: CATSRDRRTLFSTEAFF. The CDR3 nucleotides read TGTGCCACCAGCAGAGACCGTAGGACCCTGTTTAGCACTGAAGCTTTCTTT.

This clonotype was counted at least ten times. The rearrangement uses TRBV2 and TRBJ2-7, with 8 bases matching TRBD1. Germline lookup yields CDR1 SNHLY and CDR2 FYNNEI. The V segment lost 8 bases and the J segment 6 bases; nucleotides outside the gene matches: 6. This CDR3 has 12 residues. The CDR3 DNA is TGTGCCAGCGCCGGACAGGGTCGCGAGCAGTACGTC. Encoded protein: CASAGQGREQYV.

This clonotype was observed at least ten times. The gene calls are TRBV7-9 and TRBJ2-5; 7 bases match TRBD1. The CDR3 runs 14 residues. The germline CDR1 and CDR2 sequences are SEHNR and FQNEAQ (reference sequence). Trimming cost V 1 base and J 4 bases; bases outside gene matches: 3. CDR3 in amino acids: CASSLGQGPETQYF. The DNA for the CDR3 is TGTGCCAGCAGCTTAGGACAGGGCCCAGAGACCCAGTACTTC.

This clonotype has ten or more counts. For the CDR3, the DNA is TGCAGTGTTCCACCGGGACTAGCCTACAATGAGCAGTTCTTC. As protein: CSVPPGLAYNEQFF. This chain connects TRBV20-1 to TRBJ2-1; TRBD2 aligns across 8 bases. Germline V gene data show CDR1 as DFQATT and CDR2 as SNEGSKA (reference sequence). The CDR3 covers 14 residues. J was trimmed by 2 bases and V by 7 bases; bases with no gene match: 7.

This rearrangement joins TRBV6-6 to TRBJ2-7; the D is unclear. The CDR3 has 14 amino acids. V lost 5 bases to trimming and J lost 4 bases, with 15 bases between them. Germline assignment: CDR1 MNHNY and CDR2 SVGAGI (reference sequence). The CDR3 DNA sequence: TGTGCCAGCAGTCAAAGTCTCTCATTGTACGAGCAGTACGTC. This translates into CASSQSLSLYEQYV.

This chain uses TRBV9 with TRBJ2-7; D is ambiguous. Germline CDR1 reads SGDLS; CDR2 reads YYNGEE. Trimming pared 3 bases from V and 5 bases from J, leaving 18 bases between. The length of the CDR3 is 15 residues. The CDR3 nucleotides read TGTGCCAGCAGCGCCCGTCTTTCCCAATCCCACGAGCAGTACGTC. Its protein is CASSARLSQSHEQYV.

The chain uses TRBV4-1 and TRBJ2-5, with D maybe TRBD1 (6 bases). CDR1 is MGHRA, CDR2 YSYEKL, per germline. The V gene lost 2 bases and the J gene lost 5 bases, with 21 bases spanning the gap. The CDR3 sequence is 17 residues long. The CDR3 loop is CASSQTGQIFPPETQYF. The CDR3 nucleotides are TGCGCCAGCAGCCAAACAGGACAGATCTTCCCTCCCGAGACCCAGTACTTC.

This clonotype was counted ten times or more. V gene TRBV7-3 combines with J gene TRBJ2-3; TRBD1 might be the D (6 bases). Trimming pared 5 bases from V and 0 bases from J, leaving 18 bases between. CDR3 size: 17 residues. Germline V gene data show CDR1 as SGHTA and CDR2 as FQGTGA. For the CDR3, the DNA is TGTGCCAGCAGCGCTGGACAGACCGTATCTAGCACAGATACGCAGTATTTT. It yields the protein CASSAGQTVSSTDTQYF.

This chain connects TRBV6-2 or TRBV6-3 to TRBJ1-2; 7 nucleotides line up with TRBD1. J was trimmed by 4 bases and V by 6 bases; bases with no gene match: 5. The CDR3 contains 13 residues. Germline CDR1 and CDR2: MNHEY and SVGEGT. The CDR3: CASRYRGRYGYTF. In DNA, the CDR3 is TGTGCCAGCAGGTACAGGGGACGCTATGGCTACACCTTC.

In this sample, this clonotype turned up a few times. V usage is TRBV5-1 and J usage is TRBJ2-5, with 7 bases aligning to TRBD2. Germline trimming cut 0 bases from V and 3 bases from J; bases unmatched to any gene: 2. Germline lookup yields CDR1 SGHRS and CDR2 YFSETQ. This CDR3 contains 14 residues. Written as DNA, the CDR3 is TGCGCCAGCAGCTTGGCTCTAGCGGAAGAGACCCAGTACTTC. This translates into CASSLALAEETQYF.

This clonotype was seen a handful of times. The V call is TRBV9, the J call TRBJ2-3; D may be TRBD1 (5 bases). The CDR3 spans 15 residues. With 3 bases removed from V and 1 base from J, the gap between germline ends came to 12 bases. The germline V gene has CDR1 SGDLS and CDR2 YYNGEE. CDR3 sequence reads: CASSEMGPGTDTQYF. As DNA, the CDR3 is TGTGCCAGCAGCGAGATGGGGCCCGGCACAGATACGCAGTATTTT.

This clonotype was detected only a few times. V gene TRBV10-1 combines with J gene TRBJ2-1; TRBD2 matches at 7 bases. After removal of 2 bases from V and 7 bases from J, the junction contained 5 bases not matched to a gene. Germline-derived CDR1 and CDR2 are WNHNN and SYGVQD (reference sequence). CDR3 size: 14 residues. CDR3: CASSERAGVNEQFF. DNA for the CDR3: TGCGCCAGCAGTGAGAGGGCGGGGGTTAATGAGCAGTTCTTC.

V usage is TRBV19 and J usage is TRBJ2-7; 9 bases agree with TRBD1. There are 14 residues in the CDR3. Germline V gene lookup returns CDR1 LNHDA and CDR2 SQIVND (reference sequence). V shed 6 bases, J shed 6 bases, and the junction held 9 bases outside the gene matches. The CDR3 loop is CASRSRDRDTEQYV. The CDR3 bases are TGTGCCAGTAGATCAAGGGACAGGGATACCGAGCAGTACGTC.

J is TRBJ2-7 and V is TRBV3-1; tentatively, D is TRBD1 or TRBD2 (5 bases each). The V end was cut by 4 bases, the J end by 4 bases, with 17 bases between. The CDR3 is made up of 15 amino acids. The germline V gene has CDR1 LGHDT and CDR2 YNNKEL (reference sequence). The CDR3 nucleotides read TGTGCCAGCAGCCTCTCCTCGGGACGGATGTACGAGCAGTACGTC. This translates into CASSLSSGRMYEQYV.

This clonotype occurred many times. The chain joins TRBV27 to TRBJ2-2, with TRBD1 identical over 9 bases. With 5 bases clipped from V and 4 bases from J, the junction kept 8 bases outside the gene matches. The CDR3 has 16 amino acids. Per the germline V gene, CDR1 is MNHEY and CDR2 is SMNVEV (reference sequence). The chain's CDR3 is CASSTPGTGFTGELFF. In nucleotides, the CDR3 is TGTGCCAGCAGTACTCCTGGGACAGGGTTCACCGGGGAGCTGTTTTTT.

The rearrangement joins TRBV12-3 or TRBV12-4 to TRBJ2-1; maybe TRBD1 (6 bases). V lost 5 bases and J 0 bases, leaving 17 bases between the germline ends. The CDR3 covers 17 residues. The CDR3, as DNA: TGTGCCAGCAGTACCCGGGACACCTCGAGCTCCTACAATGAGCAGTTCTTC. Translating it yields CASSTRDTSSSYNEQFF.